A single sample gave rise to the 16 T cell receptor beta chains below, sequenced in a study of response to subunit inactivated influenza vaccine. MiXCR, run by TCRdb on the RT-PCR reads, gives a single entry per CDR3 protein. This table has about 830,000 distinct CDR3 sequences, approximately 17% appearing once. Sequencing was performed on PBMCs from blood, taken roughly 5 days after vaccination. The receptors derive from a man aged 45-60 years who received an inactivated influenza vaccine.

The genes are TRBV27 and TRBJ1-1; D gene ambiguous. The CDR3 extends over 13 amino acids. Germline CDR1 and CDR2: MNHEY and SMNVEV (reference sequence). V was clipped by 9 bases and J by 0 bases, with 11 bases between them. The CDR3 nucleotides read TGTGCCAGTAAGACACTCATGAACACTGAAGCTTTCTTT. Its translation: CASKTLMNTEAFF.

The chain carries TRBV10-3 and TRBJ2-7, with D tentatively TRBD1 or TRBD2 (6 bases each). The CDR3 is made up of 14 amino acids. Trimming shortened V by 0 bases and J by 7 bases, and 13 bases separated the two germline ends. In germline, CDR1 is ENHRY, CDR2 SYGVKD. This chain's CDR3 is CAISESEGGGEQYF. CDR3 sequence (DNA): TGTGCCATCAGTGAGTCTGAGGGGGGCGGGGAGCAGTACTTC.

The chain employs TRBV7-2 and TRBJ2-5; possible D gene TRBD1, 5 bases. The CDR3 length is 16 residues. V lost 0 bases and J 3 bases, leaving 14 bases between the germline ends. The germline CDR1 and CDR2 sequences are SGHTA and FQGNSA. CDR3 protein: CASSLALGADKETQYF. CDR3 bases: TGTGCCAGCAGCTTAGCGCTTGGGGCAGACAAAGAGACCCAGTACTTC.

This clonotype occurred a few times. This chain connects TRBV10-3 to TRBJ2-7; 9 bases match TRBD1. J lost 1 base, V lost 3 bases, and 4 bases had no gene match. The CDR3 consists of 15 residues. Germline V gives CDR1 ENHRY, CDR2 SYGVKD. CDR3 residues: CAISDSDRGSYEQYF. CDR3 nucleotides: TGTGCCATCAGTGATTCCGACAGGGGGTCCTACGAGCAGTACTTC.

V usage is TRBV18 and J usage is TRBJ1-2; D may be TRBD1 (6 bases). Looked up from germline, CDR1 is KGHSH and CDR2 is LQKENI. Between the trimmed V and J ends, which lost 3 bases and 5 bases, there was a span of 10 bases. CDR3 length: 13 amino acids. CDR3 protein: CASSPGGGYGYTF. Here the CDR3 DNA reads TGTGCCAGCTCACCCGGGGGCGGATATGGCTACACCTTC.

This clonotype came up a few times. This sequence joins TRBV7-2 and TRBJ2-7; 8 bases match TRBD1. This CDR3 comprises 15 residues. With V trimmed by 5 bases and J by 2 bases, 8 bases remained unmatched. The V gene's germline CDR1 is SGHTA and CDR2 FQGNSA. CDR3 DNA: TGTGCCAGCAGCCGCCTCGACAGGGGAACCTACGAGCAGTACTTC. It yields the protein CASSRLDRGTYEQYF.

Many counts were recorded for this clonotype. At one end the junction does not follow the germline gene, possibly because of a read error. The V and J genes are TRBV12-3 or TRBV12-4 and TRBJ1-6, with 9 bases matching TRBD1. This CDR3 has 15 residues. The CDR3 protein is CASTPGTGYSSPLHF. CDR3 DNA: TGTGCCAGCACCCCCGGGACAGGGTATAGTTCACCCCTCCACTTT.

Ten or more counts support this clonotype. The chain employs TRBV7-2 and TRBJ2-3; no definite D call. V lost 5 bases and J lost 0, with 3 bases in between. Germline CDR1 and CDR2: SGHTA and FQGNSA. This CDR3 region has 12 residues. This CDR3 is CASSISTDTQYF. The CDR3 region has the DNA TGTGCCAGCAGCATTAGCACAGATACGCAGTATTTT. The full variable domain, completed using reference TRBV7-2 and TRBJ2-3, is GAGVSQSPSNKVTEKGKDVELRCDPISGHTALYWYRQSLGQGLEFLIYFQGNSAPDKSGLPSDRFSAERTGGSVSTLTIQRTQQEDSAVYLCASSISTDTQYFGPGTRLTVL.

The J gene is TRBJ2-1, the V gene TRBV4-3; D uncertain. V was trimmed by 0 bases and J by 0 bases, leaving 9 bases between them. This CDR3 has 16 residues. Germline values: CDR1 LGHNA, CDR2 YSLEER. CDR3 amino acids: CASSQDPASSYNEQFF. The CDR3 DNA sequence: TGCGCCAGCAGCCAAGATCCAGCGAGCTCCTACAATGAGCAGTTCTTC.

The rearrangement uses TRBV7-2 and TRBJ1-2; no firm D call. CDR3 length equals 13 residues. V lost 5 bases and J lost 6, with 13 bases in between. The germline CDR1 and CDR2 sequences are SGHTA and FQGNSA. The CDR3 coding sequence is TGTGCCAGCAGCAGCCCAAACAGTGATGGCTACACCTTC. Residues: CASSSPNSDGYTF.

DNA for the CDR3: TGTGCCAGCGGCAGTCTCCCCAGCTCCTACGAGCAGTACTTC. Amino acids: CASGSLPSSYEQYF. The chain combines TRBV28 with TRBJ2-7; D unclear. Trimming took off 8 bases at V and 0 bases at J, with 14 bases between the two ends. CDR1 and CDR2 (germline): MDHEN, SYDVKM. CDR3 size: 14 residues. The variable domain in full, with the rest retrieved from reference TRBV28 and TRBJ2-7, is DVKVTQSSRYLVKRTGEKVFLECVQDMDHENMFWYRQDPGLGLRLIYFSYDVKMKEKGDIPEGYSVSREKKERFSLILESASTNQTSMYLCASGSLPSSYEQYFGPGTRLTVT.

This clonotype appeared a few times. The CDR3 here is CASSYFGQVPSYEQYF. The CDR3 nucleotides read TGTGCCAGCAGTTACTTTGGACAGGTTCCCTCCTACGAGCAGTACTTC. This chain joins TRBV6-5 and TRBJ2-7; TRBD1 agrees at 7 bases. The V gene's germline CDR1 is MNHEY and CDR2 SVGAGI. The CDR3 sequence is 16 residues long. V was pared by 1 base and J by 0 bases, with 6 bases of the junction left unmatched.

CDR3: CASSLDGLAGADEQFF. CDR3 coding DNA: TGTGCCAGCAGTTTAGATGGTCTAGCGGGGGCCGATGAGCAGTTCTTC. The chain has TRBV12-3 or TRBV12-4 and TRBJ2-1, with 10 bases fitting TRBD2. The CDR3 spans 16 residues. The ends lost 1 base at V and 8 bases at J; junction bases unmatched: 8.

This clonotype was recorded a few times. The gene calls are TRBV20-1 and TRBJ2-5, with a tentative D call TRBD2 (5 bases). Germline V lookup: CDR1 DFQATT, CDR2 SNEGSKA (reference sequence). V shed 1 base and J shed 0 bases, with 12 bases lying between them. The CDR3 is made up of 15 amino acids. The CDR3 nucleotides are TGCAGTGCTAGAGGATGGCGGGTACACCAAGAGACCCAGTACTTC. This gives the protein CSARGWRVHQETQYF.

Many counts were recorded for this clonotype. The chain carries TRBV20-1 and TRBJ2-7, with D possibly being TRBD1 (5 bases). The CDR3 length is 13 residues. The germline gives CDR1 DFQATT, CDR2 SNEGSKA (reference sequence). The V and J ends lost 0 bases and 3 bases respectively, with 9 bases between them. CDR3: CSARDVRVYEQYF. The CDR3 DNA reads TGCAGTGCTAGAGATGTCAGGGTCTACGAGCAGTACTTC.

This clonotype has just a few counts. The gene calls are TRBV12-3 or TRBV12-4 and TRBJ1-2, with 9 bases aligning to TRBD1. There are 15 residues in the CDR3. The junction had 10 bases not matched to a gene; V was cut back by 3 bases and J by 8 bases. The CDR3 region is CASSFAGQGVIGYTF. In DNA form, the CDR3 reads TGTGCCAGCAGTTTCGCGGGACAGGGTGTTATCGGCTACACCTTC.